The rows below give T cell receptor beta chains drawn from one sample of a study of persistence of HIV-infected CD4 T cells. Profiling relied on immunoSEQ multiplex PCR, and the TCRdb table lists in-frame clones only, not all of them. The table shows about 36,000 clones, with more than 70% occurring only once. These receptors' antigens are unknown. Sequencing was performed on cultured CD4+ T cells from PBMCs, taken from a patient who received antiretroviral therapy. These receptors were obtained from an adult with HIV. The donor label of this sample is uncertain. The CDR3 runs from the conserved cysteine through the conserved F or W. D genes are given only for firm matches. The size field is filled for only some rows; it gives once, few, many or a size class.

V gene	J gene	clone size	D gene	CDR3 DNA	CDR3 protein
TRBV10-1	TRBJ2-2	NA	TRBD1	TGCGCCAGCAGCACCGGGACAGGGAACACCGGGGAGCTGTTTTTT	CASSTGTGNTGELFF
TRBV19	TRBJ2-3	NA	NA	TGTGCCAGTAGCGGGGGGCGCACAGATACGCAGTATTTT	CASSGGRTDTQYF
TRBV7-8	TRBJ2-7	NA	TRBD1	TGTGCCAGCCTCGACAGGGGGGTAACCTACGAGCAGTACTTC	CASLDRGVTYEQYF
TRBV5-1	TRBJ1-6	few	NA	TGCGCCAGCAGCTCCCAGGGGAGCTCCTATAATTCACCCCTCCACTTT	CASSSQGSSYNSPLHF
TRBV7-2	TRBJ1-5	once	NA	TGTGCCAGCAGCTTTGACACTAGTAGCAATCAGCCCCAGCATTTT	CASSFDTSSNQPQHF
TRBV4-2	TRBJ1-5	NA	TRBD1	TGTGCCAGCAGCCAACCTCGACAGGGGCCCAATCAGCCCCAGCATTTT	CASSQPRQGPNQPQHF
TRBV5-5	TRBJ2-2	NA	NA	TGTGCCAGCAGCTCGAGGGGTACCGGGGAGCTGTTTTTT	CASSSRGTGELFF
TRBV4-1	TRBJ1-2	NA	NA	TGCGCCAGCAGCCCCGGGGTGGGATCGAGCAACTATGGCTACACCTTC	CASSPGVGSSNYGYTF
TRBV11-3	TRBJ2-2	NA	NA	TGTGCCAGCAGCCCCCCGGAGGGTGGGAACACCGGGGAGCTGTTTTTT	CASSPPEGGNTGELFF
TRBV5-8	TRBJ2-1	NA	TRBD1	TGTGCCAGCAGCCGGCTTGGGACAGGGAACAATGAGCAGTTCTTC	CASSRLGTGNNEQFF
TRBV6-1	TRBJ2-7	NA	NA	TGTGCCAGCAGTGAACAGTCAGCCTCCGAGCAGTACTTC	CASSEQSASEQYF
TRBV5-1	TRBJ1-4	once	NA	TGCGCCAGCAGAATGAACCCTAATGAAAAACTGTTTTTT	CASRMNPNEKLFF
TRBV18	TRBJ1-5	NA	NA	TGTGCCAGCTCACCAGTTTGGACAACCGGGAGCAATCAGCCCCAGCATTTT	CASSPVWTTGSNQPQHF
TRBV13	TRBJ2-3	NA	TRBD2	TGTGCCAGCAGCCTGGGGACTAGAGAAGATACGCAGTATTTT	CASSLGTREDTQYF
TRBV6-5	TRBJ2-7	NA	NA	TGTGCCAGCGCTCTTTCAACGACCCTCTACGAGCAGTACTTC	CASALSTTLYEQYF
TRBV6-5	TRBJ1-2	NA	TRBD1	TGTGCCAGCAGTTACTCTGGGACAGGAGCCTCTGGCTACACCTTC	CASSYSGTGASGYTF
TRBV25-1	TRBJ2-7	NA	NA	TGTGCCAGCAGTGAATACTGGCTGGCGTACGAGCAGTACTTC	CASSEYWLAYEQYF
TRBV13	TRBJ1-1	NA	NA	TGTGCCAGCAGCCTCGGGGAAGTGGGAACTGAAGCTTTCTTT	CASSLGEVGTEAFF
TRBV3-1/TRBV3-2	TRBJ2-3	few	TRBD2	TGTGCCAGCAGCCAGGGACTAGCGGGGGGGCCGGTCACAGATACGCAGTATTTT	CASSQGLAGGPVTDTQYF
TRBV30	TRBJ2-3	NA	NA	TGTGCCTGGGAGGTCACAGATACGCAGTATTTT	CAWEVTDTQYF
TRBV29-1	TRBJ2-7	NA	NA	TGCAGCGTGCCCCGGGACAACTCCTACGAGCAGTACTTC	CSVPRDNSYEQYF
TRBV19	TRBJ2-2	NA	TRBD2	TGTGCCAGTAGTCGACCGAGCGGGGGCACGAACACCGGGGAGCTGTTTTTT	CASSRPSGGTNTGELFF
TRBV6-1	TRBJ1-1	NA	NA	TGTGCCAGCAGTGAACTGGCACTGAACACTGAAGCTTTCTTT	CASSELALNTEAFF
TRBV9	TRBJ2-2	NA	NA	TGTGCCAGCAGCTCCAGACTAGAGGGCAAGACCGGGGAGCTGTTTTTT	CASSSRLEGKTGELFF
TRBV18	TRBJ2-3	NA	NA	TGTGCCAGCTCACTACGCCTAGTCGTAGCAGATACGCAGTATTTT	CASSLRLVVADTQYF
TRBV5-5	TRBJ2-3	NA	NA	TGTGCCAGCAGGTTCATGGGGCCGAGCACAGATACGCAGTATTTT	CASRFMGPSTDTQYF
TRBV27	TRBJ1-6	few	TRBD1	TGTGCCAGCAGTTTATCAGGGACAGGGCGATATAATTCACCCCTCCACTTT	CASSLSGTGRYNSPLHF
TRBV30	TRBJ1-2	NA	TRBD1	TGTGCCTGGAGTGTACGGACAGGGGCGGGCTATGGCTACACCTTC	CAWSVRTGAGYGYTF
TRBV6-6	TRBJ2-1	NA	TRBD1	TGTGCCAGCAGTAACAGCCAACAGGGGGCTGACAATGAGCAGTTCTTC	CASSNSQQGADNEQFF
TRBV5-1	TRBJ2-2	NA	NA	TGCGCCAGCAGCGAGGACAGCTGGGGCACCGGGGAGCTGTTTTTT	CASSEDSWGTGELFF
TRBV18	TRBJ2-3	few	TRBD2	TGTGCCAGCTCATCTCAAACGGGACTAGCGGGGGGGCCTACGCAGTATTTT	CASSSQTGLAGGPTQYF
TRBV10-3	TRBJ1-6	NA	NA	TGTGCCACTGGGGGCGTCGATAATTCACCCCTCCACTTT	CATGGVDNSPLHF
TRBV6-5	TRBJ1-2	few	TRBD1	TGTGCCAGCACCCAGGACAGGGGTTGGGATGGCTACACCTTC	CASTQDRGWDGYTF
TRBV2	TRBJ1-2	once	NA	TGTGCCAGCAGTGAAGGGACGGAGGGTGGCTACACCTTC	CASSEGTEGGYTF
TRBV7-9	TRBJ1-5	NA	NA	TGTGCCAGCTCGAGGGGCAACAATCAGCCCCAGCATTTT	CASSRGNNQPQHF
TRBV7-6	TRBJ1-3	NA	NA	TGTGCCAGCAGCTTAGATCACAGCTACGGAAACACCATATATTTT	CASSLDHSYGNTIYF
TRBV9	TRBJ2-3	NA	NA	TGTGCCAGCAGCGCCCCTGGCACAGATACGCAGTATTTT	CASSAPGTDTQYF
TRBV7-7	TRBJ2-1	NA	NA	TGTGCCAGCAGCCCCGGAGCAAGCAGGGCGCGTGGCAATGAGCAGTTCTTC	CASSPGASRARGNEQFF
TRBV28	TRBJ1-1	NA	TRBD1	TGTGCCAGCAGTTTAAACACAGGGGTTACTGAAGCTTTCTTT	CASSLNTGVTEAFF
TRBV9	TRBJ2-3	NA	NA	TGTGCCAGCAGCCCCCGGGGCGACCCCACGGTGGATACGCAGTATTTT	CASSPRGDPTVDTQYF
TRBV7-9	TRBJ2-1	NA	TRBD2	TGTGCCAGCAGCTCGACTAGCATGGGTGAGCAGTTCTTC	CASSSTSMGEQFF
TRBV5-1	TRBJ2-3	NA	TRBD1	TGCGCCAGCAGCTCGACCGGGCAGGGGGTCACAGATACGCAGTATTTT	CASSSTGQGVTDTQYF
TRBV10-1	TRBJ2-3	NA	NA	TGCGCCAGCCCTGGGGATACGCAGTATTTT	CASPGDTQYF